Below are 17 T cell receptor beta chains sequenced from a single sample in a study of CD8 T cells in ankylosing spondylitis. Findings of the study overall: Blood of patients with ankylosing spondylitis appeared to be characterized by a TCR beta motif of several highly homologous variants.

Their target antigens are unknown. One entry per CDR3 protein, called by TCRdb with MiXCR from the 5' RACE reads. In the table there are more than 300,000 distinct CDR3 sequences, roughly 8% of which are singletons. Input material: blood, either unsorted or a sorted T cell fraction (not recorded which). Source of these receptors: a male donor with ankylosing spondylitis.

This clonotype occurred a few times. The J gene is TRBJ2-2, the V gene TRBV27; TRBD2 is a possible D gene (5 bases). V was cut by 3 bases and J by 4 bases, with 12 bases left in between. The CDR3 sequence is 15 residues long. Germline V gene sequence: CDR1 MNHEY, CDR2 SMNVEV (reference sequence). DNA for the CDR3: TGTGCCAGCAGTTTTCGGGAACAGTCCACCGGGGAGCTGTTTTTT. It translates to CASSFREQSTGELFF.

This clonotype was recorded many times. The chain combines TRBV11-2 with TRBJ2-4; unclear D gene. The CDR3 covers 15 residues. In germline, CDR1 is SGHAT, CDR2 FQNNGV. Trimming took 0 bases from V and 8 from J, leaving 14 bases between them. CDR3 loop: CASSLDPTMVDIQYF. CDR3 DNA: TGTGCCAGCAGCTTAGATCCGACCATGGTCGACATTCAGTACTTC.

A few counts support this clonotype. The chain joins TRBV11-2 to TRBJ2-7; D is uncertain. Deletions cut 2 bases from V and 4 bases from J, with 9 bases between. The CDR3 is 13 residues long. Germline lookup yields CDR1 SGHAT and CDR2 FQNNGV. The CDR3 bases are TGTGCCAGCAGCTTATTTCCCGATTACGAGCAGTACTTC. Translated, it gives CASSLFPDYEQYF.

This clonotype was observed a few times. This rearrangement joins TRBV11-1 to TRBJ2-7; TRBD1 agrees at 7 bases. Losses at the gene ends were 5 bases for V and 1 base for J; bases not matched to a gene: 11. This CDR3 has 16 residues. Germline CDR1 and CDR2: SGHAT and FQDESV (reference sequence). CDR3 DNA: TGTGCCAGCAGCCGAACCCTGACAGGGTCATCCTACGAGCAGTACTTC. Amino acids: CASSRTLTGSSYEQYF.

The table lists this clonotype with many counts. The CDR3 sequence is CASSQGSVHEQYF. The CDR3 region has the DNA TGTGCCAGCAGCCAAGGGTCGGTCCACGAGCAGTACTTC. This chain uses TRBV3-1 with TRBJ2-7; D is unresolved. This CDR3 has 13 amino acids. In germline, CDR1 is LGHDT, CDR2 YNNKEL (reference sequence). V was clipped by 1 base and J by 5 bases, with 9 bases between them.

This clonotype was recorded a few times. The rearrangement joins TRBV2 to TRBJ2-2; 11 bases fit TRBD2. This CDR3 has 16 residues. V trimming: 7 bases; J trimming: 4 bases; junction bases outside the gene matches: 8. Germline V CDR1 and CDR2: SNHLY, FYNNEI. CDR3: CASKTSGNRGTGELFF. The CDR3 DNA is TGTGCCAGCAAGACTAGCGGGAACCGTGGCACCGGGGAGCTGTTTTTT.

This clonotype was seen a few times. The V call is TRBV30, the J call TRBJ1-3; D remains ambiguous. The V end was cut by 5 bases, the J end by 2 bases, with 10 bases between. This CDR3 is 13 amino acids long. In germline, CDR1 is GTSNPN, CDR2 SVGIG (reference sequence). The CDR3 reads CAWDSIAGNTIYF. Written as DNA, the CDR3 is TGTGCCTGGGACTCTATAGCTGGAAACACCATATATTTT.

V and J are TRBV6-5 and TRBJ2-7; 8 positions match TRBD2. Per germline, CDR1 MNHEY and CDR2 SVGAGI. The CDR3 is made up of 16 amino acids. The trim removed 2 bases at V and 2 bases at J, leaving 8 bases unmatched. The CDR3 reads CASSYMVAGSTYEQYF. Here the CDR3 DNA reads TGTGCCAGCAGTTACATGGTAGCGGGGTCTACCTACGAGCAGTACTTC.

This clonotype has at least ten counts. The V and J genes are TRBV7-8 and TRBJ1-1, with unresolved D. Trimming took off 1 base at V and 8 bases at J, with 14 bases between the two ends. The CDR3 loop spans 14 amino acids. From germline, CDR1 is SGHVS and CDR2 FQNEAQ. This CDR3 is CASSLEWLAGEAFF. CDR3 DNA: TGTGCCAGCAGCTTAGAGTGGCTGGCGGGCGAAGCTTTCTTT.

This clonotype was counted between two and nine times. The V and J genes are TRBV7-8 and TRBJ2-7; 7 bases are shared with TRBD1. This CDR3 contains 14 residues. Per the germline V gene, CDR1 is SGHVS and CDR2 is FQNEAQ. J lost 4 bases, V lost 2 bases, and 5 bases had no gene match. In DNA, the CDR3 is TGTGCCAGCAGCTTAAAGGGGGCACAGTACGAGCAGTACTTC. Amino acid sequence: CASSLKGAQYEQYF. The full variable domain, completed using reference TRBV7-8 and TRBJ2-7, is GAGVSQSPRYKVAKRGQDVALRCDPISGHVSLFWYQQALGQGPEFLTYFQNEAQLDKSGLPSDRFFAERPEGSVSTLKIQRTQQEDSAVYLCASSLKGAQYEQYFGPGTRLTVT.

In this sample, this clonotype turned up a few times. The chain carries TRBV2 and TRBJ1-3; 7 positions match TRBD1. V shed 6 bases and J 0 bases; nucleotides not matched to a gene: 5. The CDR3 sequence is 15 residues long. Germline CDR1 and CDR2: SNHLY and FYNNEI. The CDR3 reads CASSGQDNSGNTIYF. The CDR3 nucleotides read TGTGCCAGCAGCGGACAGGACAACTCTGGAAACACCATATATTTT.

The chain employs TRBV3-1 and TRBJ2-5, with D perhaps being TRBD1 or TRBD2 (5 bases each). The germline CDR1 and CDR2 sequences are LGHDT and YNNKEL (reference sequence). This CDR3 region has 14 residues. V shed 3 bases and J shed 7 bases, with 15 bases lying between them. The CDR3 protein is CASSQGRSPGTQYF. The CDR3 DNA is TGTGCCAGCAGCCAGGGACGGTCCCCGGGGACCCAGTACTTC.

The chain links TRBV5-1 to TRBJ2-2; the D is unclear. V was pared by 0 bases and J by 0 bases, with 9 bases between. Germline CDR1 SGHRS, CDR2 YFSETQ. The CDR3 sequence is 16 residues long. In DNA form, the CDR3 reads TGCGCCAGCAGCTTGGGCGTAGGCACGAACACCGGGGAGCTGTTTTTT. Translated, it gives CASSLGVGTNTGELFF.

This clonotype was seen repeatedly, ten times or more. The chain employs TRBV5-1 and TRBJ2-7, with a possible D match to TRBD2 (5 bases). Trimming left V 0 bases short and J 6 bases short, with 13 bases between. The CDR3 covers 14 residues. Germline V gives CDR1 SGHRS, CDR2 YFSETQ. For the CDR3, the DNA is TGCGCCAGCAGCTTGGTACGGGAAGGCTCCGAGCAGTACTTC. This codes for CASSLVREGSEQYF.

This clonotype turned up a few times. The chain couples TRBV29-1 to TRBJ2-3; unclear D gene. CDR3 length: 13 amino acids. Germline V gene data show CDR1 as SQVTM and CDR2 as ANQGSEA. Trimming cost V 2 bases and J 0 bases, with 6 bases left between them. In nucleotides, the CDR3 is TGCAGCGTTGAATCGACGAGCACAGATACGCAGTATTTT. This encodes CSVESTSTDTQYF.

V and J are TRBV7-9 and TRBJ2-3, with D unclear. The V end was cut by 5 bases, the J end by 0 bases, with 15 bases between. Germline CDR1 and CDR2: SEHNR and FQNEAQ (reference sequence). This CDR3 is built from 16 residues. The CDR3 nucleotides read TGTGCCAGCAGCGGAATGACGGAAACTAGCACAGATACGCAGTATTTT. Protein: CASSGMTETSTDTQYF.

This sequence joins TRBV5-1 and TRBJ2-1; TRBD1 matches at 7 bases. The CDR3 contains 14 residues. Germline trimming cut 4 bases from V and 3 bases from J; bases unmatched to any gene: 4. Germline-derived CDR1 and CDR2 are SGHRS and YFSETQ. The CDR3 sequence: CASSPGQNYNEQFF. The CDR3 nucleotides are TGCGCCAGCAGCCCGGGACAGAACTACAATGAGCAGTTCTTC.